The sample holds one count of the clone carrying this T cell receptor beta chain. This entry comes from a study of blood T cell repertoires in COVID-19. Across the study: There were acute and convalescent COVID-19 samples, and they came from the United States, Italy and Spain. T cells, B-cell-depleted T cells, or PBMCs provided the cDNA or gDNA that served as material.

Sequenced by immunoSEQ multiplex PCR; TCRdb stores in-frame clones only, minus some. Here the sample spans 110,000 or so clones, approximately 85% being singletons. Followed over time, Seattle patients had been enrolled while infection was active. The germline V gene encodes CDR1 SGHRS and CDR2 YFSETQ. The CDR3 totals 15 residues. Deletions cut 4 bases from V and 5 bases from J, with 18 bases between. The V and J genes are TRBV5-1 and TRBJ1-1; maybe TRBD1 (5 bases). This TCR derives from an older woman with COVID-19, enrolled during active disease. The sequenced sample consisted of peripheral blood. The CDR3 reads CASSLGLPRKTEAFF. The CDR3 DNA reads as TGCGCCAGCAGCCTGGGACTCCCGAGGAAAACTGAAGCTTTCTTT. The variable domain in full, completed from reference TRBV5-1 and TRBJ1-1, reads KAGVTQTPRYLIKTRGQQVTLSCSPISGHRSVSWYQQTPGQGLQFLFEYFSETQRNKGNFPGRFSGRQFSNSRSEMNVSTLELGDSALYLCASSLGLPRKTEAFFGQGTRLTVV.